Described below is a single TCR beta chain sequence and its context. Its antigen remains undetermined. No much larger clone exists at a distance of one base, and base qualities are not known. The V and J ends are trimmed by 6 bases and 4 bases, leaving 19 bases between them. From the germline V gene (reference sequence), CDR1 is LNHDA and CDR2 is SQIVND. CDR3 length: 15 amino acids, cysteine to phenylalanine. Kept here is only the CDR3 DNA, which spans 45 bases and is read in frame from base 1. Receptor libraries were prepared by the immunoSEQ multiplex PCR assay. In the source study's methods: To diagnose cytomegalovirus status from the catalog of TCR beta chain sequences, a statistical classification framework was built. The table was pulled from immuneACCESS by TCRdb, which kept in-frame rearrangements only. Such tables lose some clones; where checked, under half of the loss comes from unresolved V genes, and the rest has no known cause. V and J calls and clone size are given by that table; D and trimming were obtained from the DNA. Present in this sample are roughly 77,000 clones, 95% of which were seen just once. The ten largest account for 0.69% of the sample.

The donors belonged to the validation cohort of roughly 120 subjects, which was separate from the approximately 610-subject first cohort. The data were taken from a study of cytomegalovirus exposure and HLA in healthy donors (dated by TCRdb to 2017 to 2019). Notes on the research overall: A later analysis indicated that the 110 or so validation repertoires were generated on the platform also employed for the 700 or so repertoires of the first cohort. The study was designed to test whether signatures of past pathogen exposure could be identified by cataloging public T cell receptors. Along with the approximately 700-subject first cohort, a separate validation cohort of over a hundred different subjects was used. To predict cytomegalovirus infection status, the study brought together high-throughput TCR immunosequencing, statistical association of individual TCRs with disease status, and machine learning. General conclusions and limits of the study: A later analysis found that TCRs clustered in the first cohort also tended to co-occur in the 110 or so validation repertoires, with 94% of cluster scores above 0. In vitro tests confirmed that a few of the cytomegalovirus-associated TCR beta chains recognize cytomegalovirus antigens. A later analysis had no HLA typing for the validation cohort, so co-occurrence there was scored across all 120 repertoires. The authors suggested that the approach could potentially be extended to other disease states and immunological phenotypes. In the study, approximately 160 TCR beta chains were listed as associated with cytomegalovirus. The classifier was reported to diagnose cytomegalovirus status with high specificity and sensitivity in both the original cohort and the validation cohort. Most TCR sequences were observed very rarely across donors, whereas some public TCRs were present in many individuals.

The TCR was taken from a woman aged 18-35 years in good health and CMV-seronegative. The specimen sequenced was PBMCs. The chain is assembled from TRBV19 and TRBJ2-7; perhaps TRBD2 is the D gene, with 5 bases matching. The nucleotide sequence reads as follows: TGTGCCAGTAGAAGTCGGCTAGCTAGTAAGTACGAGCAGTACTTC. It translates as CASRSRLASKYEQYF.